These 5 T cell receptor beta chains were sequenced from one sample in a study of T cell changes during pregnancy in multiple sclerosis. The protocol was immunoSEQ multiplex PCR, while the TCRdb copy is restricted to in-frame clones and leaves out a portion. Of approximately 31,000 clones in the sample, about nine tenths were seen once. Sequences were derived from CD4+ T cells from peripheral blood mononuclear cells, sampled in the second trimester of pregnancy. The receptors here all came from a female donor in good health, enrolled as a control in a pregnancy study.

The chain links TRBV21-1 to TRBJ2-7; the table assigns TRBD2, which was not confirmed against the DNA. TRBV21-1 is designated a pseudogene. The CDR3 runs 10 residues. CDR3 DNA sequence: TGTGCCAGCGAGGTCTACGAGCAGTACTTC. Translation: CASEVYEQYF.

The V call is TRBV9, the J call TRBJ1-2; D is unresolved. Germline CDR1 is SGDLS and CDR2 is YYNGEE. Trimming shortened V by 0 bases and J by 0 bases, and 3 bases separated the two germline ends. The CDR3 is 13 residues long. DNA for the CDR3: TGTGCCAGCAGCGTAGGAGCTAACTATGGCTACACCTTC. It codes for CASSVGANYGYTF.

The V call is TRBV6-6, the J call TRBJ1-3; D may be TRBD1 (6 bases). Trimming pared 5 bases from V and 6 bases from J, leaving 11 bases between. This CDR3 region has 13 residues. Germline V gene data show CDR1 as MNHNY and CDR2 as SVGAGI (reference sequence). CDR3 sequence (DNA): TGTGCCAGCAGTGGGACATGGGAAAACACCATATATTTT. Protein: CASSGTWENTIYF.

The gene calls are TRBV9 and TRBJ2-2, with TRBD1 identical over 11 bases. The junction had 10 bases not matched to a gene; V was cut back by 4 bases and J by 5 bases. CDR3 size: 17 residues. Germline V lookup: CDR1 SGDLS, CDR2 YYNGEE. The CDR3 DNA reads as TGTGCCAGCAGCCCTCTCCAAGGGACAGGGGGAACCGGGGAGCTGTTTTTT. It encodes CASSPLQGTGGTGELFF.

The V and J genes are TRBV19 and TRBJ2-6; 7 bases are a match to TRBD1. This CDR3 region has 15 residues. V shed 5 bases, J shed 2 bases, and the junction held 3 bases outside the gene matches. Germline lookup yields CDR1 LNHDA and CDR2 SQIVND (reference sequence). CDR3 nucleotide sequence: TGTGCCAGTAGTCCCCAGGGGGCTGGGGCCAACGTCCTGACTTTC. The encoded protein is CASSPQGAGANVLTF. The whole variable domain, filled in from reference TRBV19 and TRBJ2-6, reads DGGITQSPKYLFRKEGQNVTLSCEQNLNHDAMYWYRQDPGQGLRLIYYSQIVNDFQKGDIAEGYSVSREKKESFPLTVTSAQKNPTAFYLCASSPQGAGANVLTFGAGSRLTVL.